This T cell receptor beta chain derives from a study of blood T cell repertoires in COVID-19. The wider study: PBMCs, B-cell-depleted T cells, or T cells were the source of the cDNA or gDNA that made up the material.

Profiled with immunoSEQ multiplex PCR; TCRdb holds only in-frame clones, not every one. The sample yields 200,000 to 250,000 clones, more than 70% seen once. Germline V lookup: CDR1 MNHEY, CDR2 SVGAGI. This CDR3 is built from 13 residues. The ends lost 6 bases at V and 4 bases at J; junction bases unmatched: 4. The chain carries TRBV6-5 and TRBJ1-2; TRBD1 aligns across 8 bases. This clonotype was obtained from a woman aged 80 or over with acute or convalescent COVID-19. Sequencing was performed on peripheral blood. The CDR3 here is CASSLQGAYGYTF. CDR3 DNA: TGTGCCAGCAGCCTTCAGGGGGCCTATGGCTACACCTTC.